What follows describes a single TCR beta chain. A single count supports this clonotype. Which antigen it targets is not known. No base quality information exists; no much larger clone differs at one position. Evidence from one read is weak. This specimen comes from a study of T cells in Graves' hyperthyroidism and ophthalmopathy (dated by TCRdb to between 2018 and 2021). Describing the broader study: A discovery cohort of about 100 patients, approximately 45 with Graves' ophthalmopathy and 57 with stable Graves' hyperthyroidism, was used to find distinguishing TCR V-J signatures. Prospective prediction of ophthalmopathy was tested in an independent validation cohort of 18 hyperthyroidism patients and 15 to 17 patients who later progressed to ophthalmopathy. The 100 or so discovery patients were divided at random into training and test sets in a 7:3 ratio. In addition, the study compared T-cell repertoires in thyroid tissue and in blood from about 6 Graves' hyperthyroidism patients. After blood sampling, hyperthyroidism patients were treated with methimazole at a starting dose of 30 mg daily, and ophthalmopathy patients were treated with high-dose intravenous methylprednisolone. The paper reports TCR Vbeta CDR3 sequencing of approximately 130 peripheral blood samples: under 45 ophthalmopathy, roughly 74 hyperthyroidism and around 17 progressor patients. What the authors observed across the whole study: During validation, the model predicted progression to ophthalmopathy a median of about 5.9 months ahead of onset, with just under 71% sensitivity and 72.22% specificity. No statistical method was used to set the sample size in advance, and investigators knew the group allocation. Blood samples also contained most of the expanded thyroid clonotypes (frequency above 0.001), which suggests that blood repertoires may reflect thyroid immune responses. In cross-validation, a model built on a 13 V-J signature told ophthalmopathy apart from stable hyperthyroidism with approximately 91% sensitivity and about 81% specificity, and in testing the same model reached 80%/75%.

V lost 3 bases and J lost 0 bases; the stretch between them is 6 bases long. The germline V gene encodes CDR1 DFQATT and CDR2 SNEGSKA (reference sequence). The CDR3 goes from the cysteine to the phenylalanine over 13 residues. The only DNA kept is the CDR3, 39 bases in frame from the first base. Amplification of TCR beta CDR3 regions was carried out from RNA transcripts. The first round of RT-PCR for the TCR CDR3 was performed with the HTBI primer set and the Qiagen OneStep RT-PCR kit. The libraries were constructed in a second round of multiplex PCR and then size-selected and purified. The libraries were sequenced on an Illumina HiSeq2000 using paired-end 100 bp reads. The authors' analysis ran thus. SOAPnuke was used to process the raw data, with reads discarded if the reads contained adapters or uncalled bases, had a mean Phred below 15, or lacked an exact constant-primer or identifier match. High-quality paired reads were merged with COPE v1.2.5, and unique nucleotide sequences were defined as clonotypes. MiTCR v1.1 was used to align clonotypes to the IMGT TRBV, TRBD and TRBJ reference segments. The analysis was restricted to V-J combinations with a frequency above 0.0001, which together covered around 99% of the repertoires. A TCS score was defined as the ratio of F50 (clonal expansion) to E x V (chaos), with BLOSUM62-based TCRdist applied between CDR3 peptides within each V-J. Welch's t-statistics and random forest reduced roughly 540 V-J features to roughly 13, which were used in a naive Bayes classifier (R e1071). The public reads were run again by TCRdb, first through fastp at Q25 and then through MiXCR, and only productive beta chains were kept. Identical CDR3 proteins give one entry, which carries the most common genes and DNA. The V and J calls and clone size come from TCRdb's table, not from the authors' own analysis. The sample records hundreds of thousands of distinct CDR3 sequences, more than 45% of which are singletons. 8.2% of the sample is held by the ten biggest clonotypes.

Graves' hyperthyroidism was defined as stable when no progression to ophthalmopathy occurred over 18 months of follow-up. Hyperthyroidism patients were newly diagnosed, with disease duration under 2 months, and aged 18 to 65 years. Exclusion was applied to patients with uncontrolled infections, other autoimmune diseases, pregnancy or lactation. Clinical symptoms, serum thyroxine and TRAb, thyroid ultrasound, and orbital computed tomography formed the basis for the diagnoses. Total RNA was extracted using Trizol reagent, and RNA quality was assessed on an Agilent 2100 Bioanalyzer. The TCR sequence derives from a woman aged 18 to 35 with Graves' hyperthyroidism. Donor details come from another sample of the same person, matched by shared clones. Sequencing input: peripheral blood or thyroid tissue (not recorded which). This chain is built from TRBV20-1 and TRBJ1-5; no confident D gene assignment can be made. For the CDR3, the sequence is CSASKISNQPQHF. The sequence in DNA is TGCAGTGCTAGCAAAATTAGCAATCAGCCCCAGCATTTT.